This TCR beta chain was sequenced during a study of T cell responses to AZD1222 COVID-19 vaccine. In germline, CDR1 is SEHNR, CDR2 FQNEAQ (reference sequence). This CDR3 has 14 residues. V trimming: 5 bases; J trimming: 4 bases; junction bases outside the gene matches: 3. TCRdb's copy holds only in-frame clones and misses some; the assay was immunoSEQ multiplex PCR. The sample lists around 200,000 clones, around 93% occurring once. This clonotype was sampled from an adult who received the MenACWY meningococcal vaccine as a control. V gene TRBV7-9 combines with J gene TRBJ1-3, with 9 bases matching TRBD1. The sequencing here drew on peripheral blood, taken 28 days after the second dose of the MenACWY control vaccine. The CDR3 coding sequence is TGTGCCAGCAGCCCGACAGGGGGAGGAAACACCATATATTTT. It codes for CASSPTGGGNTIYF.